These T cell receptor beta chains were read from a single sample in a study of T-cell reconstitution after alpha-beta-depleted transplantation in children. A single record per CDR3 protein comes from TCRdb applying MiXCR to the PCR reads. The data hold about 150,000 distinct CDR3 sequences, with roughly 8.8% observed a single time. The source material was PBMCs, mostly from graft donor cells, sampled 180 days after TCRalphabeta/CD19-depleted stem cell transplant. The receptors were sampled from a female patient aged 2-10 years who had a stem cell transplant for congenital amegakaryocytic thrombocytopenia, so the T cells may come from the graft donor. Each CDR3 is given with its conserved first and last residue. The order of the fields is CDR3 length, V gene, D gene, clone size, J gene, CDR3 DNA, CDR3 protein. A D gene is named only where the DNA matches it firmly. Clone size is shown for a subset of rows, as once, few, many or a class of expanded clone.

len: 15; v_gene: TRBV5-1; d_gene: TRBD1; abundance: many; j_gene: TRBJ2-7; CDR3nt: TGCGCCAGCAGCCAACCGGGACAGGGACTGATCGAGCAGTACTTC; CDR3aa: CASSQPGQGLIEQYF
len: 15; v_gene: TRBV7-3; d_gene: -; abundance: -; j_gene: TRBJ2-3; CDR3nt: TGTGCCAGCAGCTTATTTGGGGGACGCACAGATACGCAGTATTTT; CDR3aa: CASSLFGGRTDTQYF
len: 13; v_gene: TRBV6-5; d_gene: TRBD1; abundance: many; j_gene: TRBJ1-1; CDR3nt: TGTGCCAGCACCGGGACAGGGAACACTGAAGCTTTCTTT; CDR3aa: CASTGTGNTEAFF
len: 16; v_gene: TRBV5-1; d_gene: TRBD1; abundance: -; j_gene: TRBJ2-5; CDR3nt: TGCGCCAGCAGCTTGGGACGACAGGGGGCAACAGAGACCCAGTACTTC; CDR3aa: CASSLGRQGATETQYF
len: 15; v_gene: TRBV6-5; d_gene: -; abundance: many; j_gene: TRBJ1-4; CDR3nt: TGTGCCAGCAGTTACTTGGGTACAGGCGGAGAAAAACTGTTTTTT; CDR3aa: CASSYLGTGGEKLFF
len: 13; v_gene: TRBV12-3/TRBV12-4; d_gene: -; abundance: many; j_gene: TRBJ2-1; CDR3nt: TGTGCCAGCAGTACTAGCTCCTACAATGAGCAGTTCTTC; CDR3aa: CASSTSSYNEQFF
len: 17; v_gene: TRBV29-1; d_gene: -; abundance: many; j_gene: TRBJ2-3; CDR3nt: TGCAGCGTTGCAACGAGCGGGCATAAGCCTAGCACAGATACGCAGTATTTT; CDR3aa: CSVATSGHKPSTDTQYF
len: 13; v_gene: TRBV12-3/TRBV12-4; d_gene: -; abundance: many; j_gene: TRBJ2-7; CDR3nt: TGTGCCAGCAGTGGAACAGGGTACCTCGAGCAGTACTTC; CDR3aa: CASSGTGYLEQYF
len: 13; v_gene: TRBV20-1; d_gene: -; abundance: -; j_gene: TRBJ2-7; CDR3nt: TGCAGTGCTAGAGACAGGGGGGCTATCCAGCAGTACTTC; CDR3aa: CSARDRGAIQQYF
len: 13; v_gene: TRBV12-3/TRBV12-4; d_gene: -; abundance: -; j_gene: TRBJ1-2; CDR3nt: TGTGCCAGCAGTTTTTGGCGACTGAGGGGCTACACCTTC; CDR3aa: CASSFWRLRGYTF
len: 14; v_gene: TRBV11-2; d_gene: -; abundance: many; j_gene: TRBJ2-2; CDR3nt: TGTGCCAGCAGCCCGGGGGCGAACACCGGGGAGCTGTTTTTT; CDR3aa: CASSPGANTGELFF
len: 13; v_gene: TRBV20-1; d_gene: -; abundance: few; j_gene: TRBJ2-3; CDR3nt: TGCAGTGCTAAAGTCTCCCTCACAGATACGCAGTATTTT; CDR3aa: CSAKVSLTDTQYF
len: 15; v_gene: TRBV20-1; d_gene: TRBD2; abundance: many; j_gene: TRBJ2-2; CDR3nt: TGCAGTGCCCCATCCGGGACTAGCGTTTCCGGGGAGCTGTTTTTT; CDR3aa: CSAPSGTSVSGELFF
len: 18; v_gene: TRBV29-1; d_gene: -; abundance: many; j_gene: TRBJ2-4; CDR3nt: TGCAGCGTTGTTCTTCCGGGAACTAAGCTTGGAGCCAAAAACATTCAGTACTTC; CDR3aa: CSVVLPGTKLGAKNIQYF
len: 14; v_gene: TRBV7-8; d_gene: -; abundance: many; j_gene: TRBJ2-4; CDR3nt: TGTGCCAGCAGCTTATTCGGTACCAAAAACATTCAGTACTTC; CDR3aa: CASSLFGTKNIQYF
len: 19; v_gene: TRBV4-1; d_gene: -; abundance: many; j_gene: TRBJ2-3; CDR3nt: TGCGCCAGCAGCCAAGATACCTTAAATAGGTATAGGAACACAGATACGCAGTATTTT; CDR3aa: CASSQDTLNRYRNTDTQYF
len: 15; v_gene: TRBV29-1; d_gene: -; abundance: few; j_gene: TRBJ2-5; CDR3nt: TGCAGCGTTGAAGATTCTGGGATCCCTGTTGAGACCCAGTACTTC; CDR3aa: CSVEDSGIPVETQYF
len: 15; v_gene: TRBV25-1; d_gene: -; abundance: -; j_gene: TRBJ2-7; CDR3nt: TGTGCCAGCAGTGAATACCTCTCTAATGCGGGGGAGCAGTACTTC; CDR3aa: CASSEYLSNAGEQYF
len: 14; v_gene: TRBV3-1; d_gene: -; abundance: many; j_gene: TRBJ1-4; CDR3nt: TGTGCCAGCAGTGACAGAACAACTAATGAAAAACTGTTTTTT; CDR3aa: CASSDRTTNEKLFF
len: 12; v_gene: TRBV24-1; d_gene: -; abundance: many; j_gene: TRBJ1-2; CDR3nt: TGTGCCACCAGTGCCGGGATCTATGGCTACACCTTC; CDR3aa: CATSAGIYGYTF
len: 13; v_gene: TRBV12-3/TRBV12-4; d_gene: -; abundance: many; j_gene: TRBJ1-6; CDR3nt: TGTGCCAGCAGTTTGGAGGGAGCTCGGCCCCTCCACTTT; CDR3aa: CASSLEGARPLHF
len: 15; v_gene: TRBV28; d_gene: TRBD1; abundance: -; j_gene: TRBJ2-7; CDR3nt: TGTGCCAGCAGTTTGGCAGGGGGCGTAAAGTACGAGCAGTACTTC; CDR3aa: CASSLAGGVKYEQYF
len: 19; v_gene: TRBV7-6; d_gene: TRBD1; abundance: many; j_gene: TRBJ1-4; CDR3nt: TGTGCCAGCAGCTCACGCGGGCAGGGGGCTCCTCTCCCTAATGAAAAACTGTTTTTT; CDR3aa: CASSSRGQGAPLPNEKLFF
len: 14; v_gene: TRBV7-9; d_gene: -; abundance: many; j_gene: TRBJ1-6; CDR3nt: TGTGCCAGCAGCTTAGTGACTACTAATTCACCCCTCCACTTT; CDR3aa: CASSLVTTNSPLHF
len: 13; v_gene: TRBV29-1; d_gene: TRBD1; abundance: many; j_gene: TRBJ2-4; CDR3nt: TGCAGCGTTTACCAGGGGGTACGGAACATTCAGTACTTC; CDR3aa: CSVYQGVRNIQYF
len: 12; v_gene: TRBV20-1; d_gene: -; abundance: many; j_gene: TRBJ1-5; CDR3nt: TGCAGTGCTAGTGTCAACAATCAGCCCCAGCATTTT; CDR3aa: CSASVNNQPQHF
len: 13; v_gene: TRBV14; d_gene: -; abundance: -; j_gene: TRBJ2-5; CDR3nt: TGTGCCAGCAGCCAAGAGAGGTGGCAGACCCAGTACTTC; CDR3aa: CASSQERWQTQYF
len: 15; v_gene: TRBV15; d_gene: TRBD1; abundance: many; j_gene: TRBJ1-6; CDR3nt: TGTGCCACCAGGATAGAAACAGGGGTACAATCACCCCTCCACTTT; CDR3aa: CATRIETGVQSPLHF